The 29 T cell receptor beta chains reported below all come from one sample, sequenced in a study of shared clonotypes between healthy human individuals. Profiling relied on immunoSEQ multiplex PCR, and the TCRdb table lists in-frame clones only, not all of them. The data contain 2.3 million or so clones, 85% to 95% of them singletons. What was sequenced was naive CD4+ T cells from PBMCs. Specified subset: CD45RA+ positively selected. Receptors were obtained from a man in his late teens or twenties in good health. Some clones in this sample may be carry-over from other donors' samples.

The chain couples TRBV7-3 to TRBJ2-3, with TRBD2 as a possible D gene (6 bases). The CDR3 has 14 residues. Trimming removed 2 bases at V and 4 bases at J, with 10 bases between. CDR1 is SGHTA, CDR2 FQGTGA, per germline. Written as DNA, the CDR3 is TGTGCCAGCAGCTTAGCGGGGCTCTCAGATACGCAGTATTTT. As protein: CASSLAGLSDTQYF.

V is TRBV7-2 and J is TRBJ1-2; D is unclear. V lost 1 base and J lost 6, with 6 bases in between. Germline lookup yields CDR1 SGHTA and CDR2 FQGNSA. The CDR3 sequence is 12 residues long. The CDR3: CASSLEGNGYTF. CDR3 nucleotide sequence: TGTGCCAGCAGCTTAGAAGGAAATGGCTACACCTTC.

J is TRBJ2-7 and V is TRBV28; 11 bases fit TRBD2. The CDR3 length is 21 residues. The germline CDR1 and CDR2 sequences are MDHEN and SYDVKM. With V trimmed by 1 base and J by 3 bases, 20 bases remained unmatched. The DNA for the CDR3 is TGTGCCAGCAGTTTATACAATTTACAGGCAGCCCTTAGCGGGAGGGACTACGAGCAGTACTTC. This translates into CASSLYNLQAALSGRDYEQYF.

The chain couples TRBV6-6 to TRBJ1-4; 10 bases align to TRBD1. Trimming cost V 0 bases and J 11 bases; bases outside gene matches: 6. The germline V gene has CDR1 MNHNY and CDR2 SVGAGI (reference sequence). The CDR3 is 15 residues long. CDR3: CASSYSGTGDGKLFF. DNA of the CDR3: TGTGCCAGCAGTTACTCTGGGACAGGGGATGGGAAACTGTTTTTT.

This clone has only a few counts. CDR3 sequence reads: CASRPTGGSGNTIYF. CDR3 bases: TGTGCCAGCAGACCAACAGGGGGCAGTGGAAACACCATATATTTT. The genes are TRBV7-9 and TRBJ1-3; 9 bases line up with TRBD1. The germline V gene has CDR1 SEHNR and CDR2 FQNEAQ (reference sequence). The trim removed 6 bases at V and 3 bases at J, leaving 6 bases unmatched. CDR3 size: 15 residues. The whole variable domain, filled in from reference TRBV7-9 and TRBJ1-3, reads DTGVSQNPRHKITKRGQNVTFRCDPISEHNRLYWYRQTLGQGPEFLTYFQNEAQLEKSRLLSDRFSAERPKGSFSTLEIQRTEQGDSAMYLCASRPTGGSGNTIYFGEGSWLTVV.

This rearrangement joins TRBV10-3 to TRBJ2-3; D tentatively fits TRBD1 or TRBD2 (6 bases each). Trimming left V 5 bases short and J 2 bases short, with 17 bases between. This CDR3 has 16 residues. The V gene's germline CDR1 is ENHRY and CDR2 SYGVKD. The CDR3: CAISSNGGNDTDTQYF. Written as DNA, the CDR3 is TGTGCCATCAGTAGTAACGGGGGCAATGACACAGATACGCAGTATTTT.

The DNA of the CDR3 is TGCAGCGCCCGGACAGGGGCTGGAAACACCATATATTTT. Translated, it gives CSARTGAGNTIYF. This sequence joins TRBV29-1 and TRBJ1-3; 9 bases match TRBD1. Per germline, CDR1 SQVTM and CDR2 ANQGSEA. V dropped 7 bases and J dropped 2; count of bases not matched to a gene: 3. CDR3 length: 13 amino acids.

This rearrangement joins TRBV5-1 to TRBJ2-7, with 9 nucleotides matching TRBD2. The ends lost 3 bases at V and 2 bases at J; junction bases unmatched: 6. In germline, CDR1 is SGHRS, CDR2 YFSETQ. There are 15 residues in the CDR3. CDR3 bases: TGCGCCAGCAGCTCAGCGGGAGGTGCCCCCTACGAGCAGTACTTC. It translates to CASSSAGGAPYEQYF.

The V and J genes are TRBV7-6 and TRBJ1-2; D is possibly TRBD1 (6 bases). Per the germline V gene, CDR1 is SGHVS and CDR2 is FNYEAQ. The CDR3 is made up of 15 amino acids. The V and J ends lost 1 base and 3 bases respectively, with 12 bases between them. The chain's CDR3 is CASSLEGGTYYGYTF. CDR3 coding DNA: TGTGCCAGCAGCTTAGAGGGGGGGACATACTATGGCTACACCTTC.

To note about this clone: This same CDR3 is encoded by further DNA sequences in the sample. The chain is built from TRBV4-3 and TRBJ1-1, with D unresolved. Per the germline V gene, CDR1 is LGHNA and CDR2 is YSLEER. CDR3 length: 13 residues. The V gene lost 0 bases and the J gene lost 8 bases, with 10 bases spanning the gap. The CDR3 bases are TGCGCCAGCAGCCAAGATCTAGTTCGGGAAGCTTTCTTT. Encoded protein: CASSQDLVREAFF.

The V call is TRBV5-6, the J call TRBJ2-1; D remains unclear. Trimming shortened V by 2 bases and J by 9 bases, and 15 bases separated the two germline ends. Germline loops: CDR1 SGHDT, CDR2 YYEEEE. CDR3 length: 14 amino acids. The CDR3 bases are TGTGCCAGCAGCTTTGGTGGATCGGTGAGTGAGCAGTTCTTC. Protein product: CASSFGGSVSEQFF.

This sequence joins TRBV11-2 and TRBJ1-1; tentative D call: TRBD1 (5 bases). The V gene lost 1 base and the J gene lost 3 bases, with 12 bases spanning the gap. The CDR3 contains 15 residues. Germline assignment: CDR1 SGHAT and CDR2 FQNNGV. The CDR3 DNA sequence: TGTGCCAGCAGCTTAGTTAAGGGGTGGCACACTGAAGCTTTCTTT. It codes for CASSLVKGWHTEAFF.

The chain combines TRBV4-1 with TRBJ2-1; the D gene is possibly TRBD2 (6 bases). CDR1 and CDR2 from the germline V gene are MGHRA and YSYEKL. V lost 1 base, J lost 3 bases, and 10 bases lay in between. CDR3 length equals 15 residues. CDR3 nucleotides: TGCGCCAGCAGCCAAGGACTAGTAATCTACAATGAGCAGTTCTTC. It specifies CASSQGLVIYNEQFF.

To note about this clone: The same CDR3 also results from other DNA sequences found in this sample. The rearrangement uses TRBV9 and TRBJ2-1, with D perhaps given as TRBD1 or TRBD2 (5 bases each). Trimming pared 0 bases from V and 4 bases from J, leaving 11 bases between. This CDR3 spans 15 amino acids. Germline V gene data show CDR1 as SGDLS and CDR2 as YYNGEE. As DNA, the CDR3 is TGTGCCAGCAGCGTAGACCAGGGCGGGTACAATGAGCAGTTCTTC. Translated: CASSVDQGGYNEQFF.

Notes on this clone: At one end, the junction sequence differs from germline, possibly due to a read error. The gene calls are TRBV27 and TRBJ1-4, with 8 bases fitting TRBD1. This CDR3 comprises 15 residues. Germline loops: CDR1 MNHEY, CDR2 SMNVEV (reference sequence). The CDR3 DNA follows: TGTGCCAGCCGTTTACAGGGGGTGACTAATGAAAAACTGTTTTTT. It yields the protein CASRLQGVTNEKLFF.

The chain couples TRBV19 to TRBJ2-2; a possible D gene is TRBD1 (5 bases). This CDR3 comprises 15 residues. Trimming took 1 base from V and 1 from J, leaving 7 bases between them. Germline V gene data show CDR1 as LNHDA and CDR2 as SQIVND (reference sequence). The CDR3: CASSIVGQNTGELFF. In DNA, the CDR3 is TGTGCCAGTAGTATAGTCGGACAGAACACCGGGGAGCTGTTTTTT.

The genes are TRBV5-1 and TRBJ2-1; 13 positions agree with TRBD2. The CDR3 length is 18 residues. Germline V CDR1 and CDR2: SGHRS, YFSETQ. Trimming cost V 0 bases and J 6 bases; bases outside gene matches: 9. DNA for the CDR3: TGCGCCAGCAGCTTGGTGGGGGCGGGACTAGCGGGAATCAATGAGCAGTTCTTC. It is translated as CASSLVGAGLAGINEQFF.

This chain joins TRBV19 and TRBJ1-1, with D perhaps matching TRBD1 (6 bases). The CDR3 has 12 amino acids. The germline V and J ends were trimmed by 0 bases and 11 bases, with 10 bases remaining between them. CDR1 is LNHDA, CDR2 SQIVND, per germline (reference sequence). CDR3 sequence reads: CASSIEDGQAFF. CDR3 bases: TGTGCCAGTAGTATAGAAGACGGACAGGCTTTCTTT.

This clone was observed at least ten times. The CDR3 coding sequence is TGTGCCAGCAGCCCAGACAGGGGGCGAGAGACCCAGTACTTC. It encodes CASSPDRGRETQYF. V and J are TRBV9 and TRBJ2-5, with TRBD1 identical over 10 bases. V lost 4 bases to trimming and J lost 4 bases; unmatched junction nucleotides: 4. The CDR3 spans 14 residues. From germline, CDR1 is SGDLS and CDR2 YYNGEE.

This clone has a single count. This rearrangement joins TRBV19 to TRBJ1-5; D not resolved. V was trimmed by 3 bases and J by 1 base, leaving 10 bases between them. The CDR3 sequence is 15 residues long. CDR1 is LNHDA and CDR2 is SQIVND in the germline V gene (reference sequence). The DNA for the CDR3 is TGTGCCAGTAGTATGGTATCGCCCAGCAATCAGCCCCAGCATTTT. Its protein is CASSMVSPSNQPQHF.

A single count supports this clone. The genes are TRBV29-1 and TRBJ2-5; possibly TRBD2 for D (5 bases). This CDR3 comprises 13 residues. V gave up 4 bases and J gave up 11 bases, with 20 bases separating them. CDR1 is SQVTM and CDR2 is ANQGSEA in the germline V gene. CDR3 region: CSVGSVVGDEQYF. CDR3 coding DNA: TGCAGCGTTGGTAGCGTGGTGGGCGATGAGCAGTACTTC.

In this sample, this clone turned up once. The sample has other DNA sequences that encode this CDR3 too. The chain uses TRBV14 and TRBJ1-2, with D uncertain. V gave up 1 base and J gave up 4 bases, with 7 bases separating them. The CDR3 runs to 13 residues. Germline assignment: CDR1 SGHDN and CDR2 FVKESK. The CDR3 DNA reads TGTGCCAGCAGCCAAGGACGGTCCTATGGCTACACCTTC. It specifies CASSQGRSYGYTF.

This clone was detected only once. The chain links TRBV28 to TRBJ2-2; 7 bases map to TRBD2. CDR1 MDHEN and CDR2 SYDVKM come from the germline V gene. The CDR3 is 15 residues long. With 6 bases clipped from V and 4 bases from J, the junction kept 8 bases outside the gene matches. CDR3 loop: CASSRYPGGTGELFF. The CDR3 bases are TGTGCCAGCAGCCGATACCCGGGGGGCACCGGGGAGCTGTTTTTT.

This sequence joins TRBV2 and TRBJ2-7, with a tentative D call TRBD1 (5 bases). The CDR3 totals 14 residues. Germline V gives CDR1 SNHLY, CDR2 FYNNEI. Trimming removed 3 bases from V and 3 bases from J, with 12 bases in between. The CDR3, as DNA: TGTGCCAGCAGTGACGGTCCCAGGGTCTACGAGCAGTACTTC. This translates into CASSDGPRVYEQYF. The full variable domain, completed using reference TRBV2 and TRBJ2-7, is EPEVTQTPSHQVTQMGQEVILRCVPISNHLYFYWYRQILGQKVEFLVSFYNNEISEKSEIFDDQFSVERPDGSNFTLKIRSTKLEDSAMYFCASSDGPRVYEQYFGPGTRLTVT.

On this clone: This sample includes further DNA sequences coding for the same CDR3. V is TRBV30 and J is TRBJ2-7, with D possibly matching TRBD1 (5 bases). V was clipped by 3 bases and J by 4 bases, with 7 bases between them. Germline loops: CDR1 GTSNPN, CDR2 SVGIG (reference sequence). This CDR3 spans 11 amino acids. In nucleotides, the CDR3 is TGTGCCTGGAGGGGGCCATACGAGCAGTACTTC. Translation: CAWRGPYEQYF.

Of note for this clone: This specimen includes other DNA sequences encoding the same CDR3. The chain couples TRBV5-6 to TRBJ1-2, with D possibly matching TRBD1 (5 bases). Trimming removed 0 bases from V and 2 bases from J, with 8 bases in between. CDR1 SGHDT and CDR2 YYEEEE come from the germline V gene. The length of the CDR3 is 14 residues. CDR3 sequence: CASSLAGLNYGYTF. For the CDR3, the DNA is TGTGCCAGCAGCTTGGCAGGGCTAAACTATGGCTACACCTTC.

The gene calls are TRBV28 and TRBJ2-7; 7 bases map to TRBD1. This CDR3 is built from 14 residues. With V trimmed by 3 bases and J by 3 bases, 5 bases remained unmatched. Germline CDR1 and CDR2: MDHEN and SYDVKM. The CDR3 spells CASSFRTGIYEQYF. CDR3 DNA: TGTGCCAGCAGTTTCAGGACAGGTATCTACGAGCAGTACTTC.

This clone was found a few times. The V and J genes are TRBV2 and TRBJ1-5; D is possibly TRBD1 (6 bases). Germline lookup yields CDR1 SNHLY and CDR2 FYNNEI. V dropped 7 bases and J dropped 4 bases, with 14 bases sitting between them. This CDR3 is 14 amino acids long. CDR3 residues: CASNTRQANQPQHF. As DNA, the CDR3 is TGTGCCAGCAACACCCGACAGGCTAATCAGCCCCAGCATTTT.

The CDR3 protein is CASKGILGNHGYTF. The CDR3 nucleotides read TGTGCCAGCAAGGGGATATTGGGGAATCATGGCTACACCTTC. This sequence joins TRBV27 and TRBJ1-2; possibly TRBD1 for D (5 bases). This CDR3 has 14 residues. V shed 7 bases and J shed 6 bases, with 18 bases lying between them. Germline lookup yields CDR1 MNHEY and CDR2 SMNVEV (reference sequence).